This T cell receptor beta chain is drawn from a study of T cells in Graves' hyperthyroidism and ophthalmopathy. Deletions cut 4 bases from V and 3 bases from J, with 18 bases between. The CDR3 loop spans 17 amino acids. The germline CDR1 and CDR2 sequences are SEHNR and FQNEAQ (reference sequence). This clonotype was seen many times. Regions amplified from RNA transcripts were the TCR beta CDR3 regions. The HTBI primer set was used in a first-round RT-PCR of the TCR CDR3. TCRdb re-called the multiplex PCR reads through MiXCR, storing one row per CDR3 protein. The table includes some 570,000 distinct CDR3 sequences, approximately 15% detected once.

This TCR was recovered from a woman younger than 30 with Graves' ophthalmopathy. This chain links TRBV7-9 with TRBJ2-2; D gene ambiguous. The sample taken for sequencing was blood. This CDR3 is CASSSTLPELHTGELFF. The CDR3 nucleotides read TGTGCCAGCAGCTCCACCCTTCCAGAGCTGCACACCGGGGAGCTGTTTTTT.